These 25 T cell receptor beta chains share one sample of origin, sequenced in a study of cytomegalovirus exposure and HLA in healthy donors. PCR was performed using 60 Vbeta and 13 Jbeta primers. Data came from immunoSEQ multiplex PCR; TCRdb stores just in-frame clones and leaves some out. The sample shows 200,000 to 250,000 clones, more than 80% of them seen only once. The sample consisted of PBMCs. The receptor set was obtained from a man younger than 40 in good health and CMV-seronegative.

J is TRBJ2-1 and V is TRBV5-1; 9 bases are shared with TRBD2. The germline CDR1 and CDR2 sequences are SGHRS and YFSETQ. The junction had 11 bases not matched to a gene; V was cut back by 4 bases and J by 3 bases. CDR3 length equals 17 residues. CDR3 loop: CASSPGLAPLSYNEQFF. CDR3 DNA sequence: TGCGCCAGCAGCCCGGGACTAGCCCCCCTTAGCTACAATGAGCAGTTCTTC.

The V gene is TRBV10-1, the J gene TRBJ2-3; D is perhaps TRBD2 (5 bases). V gave up 6 bases and J gave up 8 bases, with 18 bases separating them. Germline values: CDR1 WNHNN, CDR2 SYGVQD (reference sequence). The CDR3 has 14 residues. DNA for the CDR3: TGCGCCAGCAGCTCGTCACTTGCCCGGGGTACGCAGTATTTT. It is translated as CASSSSLARGTQYF.

This clone was recorded once. J is TRBJ2-3 and V is TRBV7-9; 7 nucleotides match TRBD1. CDR1 is SEHNR, CDR2 FQNEAQ, per germline (reference sequence). This CDR3 region has 15 residues. The V and J ends lost 5 bases and 0 bases, in that order; junction bases with no gene match: 5. The CDR3 sequence is CASSPRDSSTDTQYF. CDR3 nucleotides: TGTGCCAGCAGCCCCCGGGACAGTAGCACAGATACGCAGTATTTT.

The chain links TRBV7-3 to TRBJ2-1; a weak D match, TRBD1 (5 bases). Per germline, CDR1 SGHTA and CDR2 FQGTGA. The CDR3 is made up of 15 amino acids. V was clipped by 1 base and J by 2 bases, with 9 bases between them. CDR3: CASSLIPGTYNEQFF. In nucleotides, the CDR3 is TGTGCCAGCAGCTTAATCCCAGGGACCTACAATGAGCAGTTCTTC.

This clone has just one count. The genes are TRBV6-5 and TRBJ1-6, with D tentatively TRBD1 (5 bases). The CDR3 has 16 residues. Trimming cost V 0 bases and J 9 bases, with 15 bases left between them. The germline V gene encodes CDR1 MNHEY and CDR2 SVGAGI. CDR3: CASSYSLNRRGSPLHF. Here the CDR3 DNA reads TGTGCCAGCAGTTACTCGCTTAACAGGCGCGGTTCACCCCTCCACTTT.

This clone was detected once. The gene calls are TRBV6-5 and TRBJ1-4, with 7 bases identical to TRBD1. CDR3 length: 15 residues. Germline V gene lookup returns CDR1 MNHEY and CDR2 SVGAGI. V shed 6 bases, J shed 7 bases, and the junction held 11 bases outside the gene matches. The CDR3 loop is CASRERQGVREKLFF. The CDR3 DNA follows: TGTGCCAGCAGGGAACGACAGGGCGTTCGTGAAAAACTGTTTTTT.

The rearrangement uses TRBV7-2 and TRBJ2-3, with 9 bases aligning to TRBD2. Trimming at V came to 1 base and at J to 2 bases, leaving 1 base not matched to a gene. There are 15 residues in the CDR3. Germline values: CDR1 SGHTA, CDR2 FQGNSA. The CDR3 nucleotides are TGTGCCAGCAGCTTAGAGCGGGGGGTCACAGATACGCAGTATTTT. It translates to CASSLERGVTDTQYF.

With regard to this clone: At one end, the junction sequence differs from germline, possibly due to a read error. The V gene is TRBV7-9, the J gene TRBJ1-2; possible D gene TRBD1, 6 bases. This CDR3 region has 14 residues. Germline V gene sequence: CDR1 SEHNR, CDR2 FQNEAQ (reference sequence). CDR3 DNA: TGTGCCAGCAGCCCTCCGGGACATTCATATGACTACACCTTC. Protein product: CASSPPGHSYDYTF. Full variable domain (remainder filled in from reference TRBV7-9 and TRBJ1-2): DTGVSQNPRHKITKRGQNVTFRCDPISEHNRLYWYRQTLGQGPEFLTYFQNEAQLEKSRLLSDRFSAERPKGSFSTLEIQRTEQGDSAMYLCASSPPGHSYDYTFGSGTRLTVV.

This chain joins TRBV18 and TRBJ2-7; a weak D match, TRBD1 (6 bases). Germline-derived CDR1 and CDR2 are KGHSH and LQKENI. CDR3 length equals 16 residues. The germline V and J ends were trimmed by 2 bases and 0 bases, with 14 bases remaining between them. The CDR3 sequence: CASSPVAGDNSYEQYF. In nucleotides, the CDR3 is TGTGCCAGCTCACCAGTCGCCGGGGACAACTCCTACGAGCAGTACTTC.

The chain uses TRBV11-2 and TRBJ2-5; TRBD2 aligns across 12 bases. The CDR3 has 17 amino acids. The trim removed 5 bases at V and 5 bases at J, leaving 12 bases unmatched. In germline, CDR1 is SGHAT, CDR2 FQNNGV. CDR3 sequence (DNA): TGTGCCAGCAGCCGACAGTCTAGCGGGGGGGCCTCGGAGACCCAGTACTTC. It specifies CASSRQSSGGASETQYF.

The V gene is TRBV6-1, the J gene TRBJ1-1; maybe TRBD1 (6 bases). V lost 4 bases to trimming and J lost 14 bases, with 14 bases between them. The CDR3 contains 11 residues. Germline V CDR1 and CDR2: MNHNS, SASEGT. CDR3 residues: CASSVDTGNFF. The CDR3, as DNA: TGTGCCAGCAGTGTGGACACAGGGAACTTCTTT.

The chain has TRBV2 and TRBJ2-5; 7 bases line up with TRBD2. CDR3 length: 16 residues. V lost 7 bases, J lost 2 bases, and 13 bases stayed unmatched. Germline CDR1 and CDR2: SNHLY and FYNNEI. CDR3 nucleotide sequence: TGTGCCAGCATACTTCACGAGGGACTAATTCAAGAGACCCAGTACTTC. Translation gives CASILHEGLIQETQYF.

This clone was detected only a few times. The chain uses TRBV4-1 and TRBJ1-1, with 7 bases matching TRBD1. CDR1 and CDR2 (germline): MGHRA, YSYEKL. The CDR3 has 15 residues. The junction had 5 bases not matched to a gene; V was cut back by 4 bases and J by 0 bases. Written as DNA, the CDR3 is TGCGCCAGCAGCCCACAGGGGTTGATGAACACTGAAGCTTTCTTT. Residues: CASSPQGLMNTEAFF.

The V and J genes are TRBV13 and TRBJ1-2, with D possibly being TRBD1 (5 bases). V was clipped by 5 bases and J by 0 bases, with 10 bases between them. The germline V gene encodes CDR1 PRHDT and CDR2 FYEKMQ (reference sequence). This CDR3 region has 14 residues. The CDR3 bases are TGTGCCAGCAGCCCGACAGTTCCTAACTATGGCTACACCTTC. Residues: CASSPTVPNYGYTF.

This clone showed up just once. V and J are TRBV28 and TRBJ2-1; 8 nucleotides align to TRBD1. Germline assignment: CDR1 MDHEN and CDR2 SYDVKM. The CDR3 loop spans 13 amino acids. V shed 6 bases and J 9 bases; nucleotides not matched to a gene: 7. The CDR3 here is CASRRQGIVEQFF. CDR3 nucleotides: TGTGCCAGCAGGAGACAGGGGATAGTTGAGCAGTTCTTC.

This clone was counted between two and nine times. J is TRBJ2-1 and V is TRBV28; 11 nucleotides align to TRBD2. Germline loops: CDR1 MDHEN, CDR2 SYDVKM. Germline trimming cut 4 bases from V and 4 bases from J; bases unmatched to any gene: 6. The CDR3 sequence is 16 residues long. The CDR3 reads CASSSATSGEYNEQFF. The CDR3 DNA reads as TGTGCCAGCAGTTCGGCGACTAGCGGGGAGTACAATGAGCAGTTCTTC.

CDR3 region: CASSQGQGIGEQYF. The CDR3 DNA follows: TGCGCCAGCAGCCAAGGACAGGGGATAGGCGAGCAGTACTTC. The chain carries TRBV4-1 and TRBJ2-7; TRBD1 agrees at 8 bases. The CDR3 is 14 residues long. The J segment lost 6 bases and the V segment lost 1 base, leaving 5 bases of the junction unmatched. CDR1 MGHRA and CDR2 YSYEKL come from the germline V gene.

This clone was counted only a few times. This chain uses TRBV6-6 with TRBJ1-1; D gene unclear. The CDR3 runs 14 residues. Germline V lookup: CDR1 MNHNY, CDR2 SVGAGI (reference sequence). V shed 4 bases and J shed 4 bases, with 13 bases lying between them. CDR3 in amino acids: CASSFREMGTEAFF. Here the CDR3 DNA reads TGTGCCAGCAGTTTCCGGGAGATGGGCACTGAAGCTTTCTTT.

This chain connects TRBV5-1 to TRBJ2-3, with 9 positions matching TRBD2. The CDR3 has 16 residues. With V trimmed by 0 bases and J by 6 bases, 8 bases remained unmatched. CDR1 and CDR2 (germline): SGHRS, YFSETQ. The CDR3 loop reads CASSLVGGGAWDTQYF. The CDR3, as DNA: TGCGCCAGCAGCTTGGTTGGCGGGGGGGCGTGGGATACGCAGTATTTT.

The chain combines TRBV5-4 with TRBJ2-1, with 8 positions matching TRBD2. CDR1 SGHNT and CDR2 YYREEE come from the germline V gene (reference sequence). With 2 bases clipped from V and 5 bases from J, the junction kept 6 bases outside the gene matches. The CDR3 covers 15 residues. The CDR3 coding sequence is TGTGCCAGCAGCTTCGACGGGGGGGTTGACAATGAGCAGTTCTTC. Translating it yields CASSFDGGVDNEQFF.

This clone showed up just a few times. The chain carries TRBV7-6 and TRBJ2-5, with 8 bases fitting TRBD2. V trimming: 6 bases; J trimming: 5 bases; junction bases outside the gene matches: 8. This CDR3 spans 14 amino acids. The germline gives CDR1 SGHVS, CDR2 FNYEAQ. In DNA, the CDR3 is TGTGCCAGCAGTTTTCGACTAGCGCAGGAGACCCAGTACTTC. It yields the protein CASSFRLAQETQYF.

V usage is TRBV7-9 and J usage is TRBJ1-2, with 10 positions matching TRBD1. The germline V gene encodes CDR1 SEHNR and CDR2 FQNEAQ (reference sequence). The length of the CDR3 is 14 residues. V was pared by 5 bases and J by 5 bases, with 5 bases of the junction left unmatched. The CDR3 spells CASSPPGQGYGYTF. The CDR3 DNA sequence: TGTGCCAGCAGCCCTCCGGGACAGGGGTATGGCTACACCTTC.

This chain connects TRBV28 to TRBJ1-1, with D perhaps TRBD1 (6 bases). Trimming stripped 8 bases from V and 0 bases from J, with 19 bases between. This CDR3 spans 16 amino acids. CDR1 and CDR2 (germline): MDHEN, SYDVKM. CDR3 sequence: CASVVGGGMMNTEAFF. The CDR3, as DNA: TGTGCCAGCGTTGTCGGGGGGGGCATGATGAACACTGAAGCTTTCTTT.

The V and J genes are TRBV6-5 and TRBJ2-7, with 8 bases matching TRBD2. Losses at the gene ends were 6 bases for V and 0 bases for J; bases not matched to a gene: 7. The germline CDR1 and CDR2 sequences are MNHEY and SVGAGI. This CDR3 region has 15 residues. The CDR3 loop reads CASSLTSGTSYEQYF. CDR3 sequence (DNA): TGTGCCAGCAGCCTAACTAGCGGCACCTCCTACGAGCAGTACTTC.

This chain links TRBV2 with TRBJ1-2, with a possible D match to TRBD1 (5 bases). The CDR3 extends over 14 amino acids. Germline V gene data show CDR1 as SNHLY and CDR2 as FYNNEI. V was cut by 6 bases and J by 4 bases, with 15 bases left in between. CDR3 amino acids: CASRATMTVYGYTF. CDR3 nucleotides: TGTGCCAGCAGGGCAACCATGACAGTCTATGGCTACACCTTC.